This entry lists 8 T cell receptor beta chains sequenced from one sample in a study of blood T cell repertoires in COVID-19. Measured with immunoSEQ multiplex PCR; TCRdb has only the in-frame clones, and not every one. The repertoire has some 200,000 clones, about 84% of them found once; the top ten carry approximately 7.4%. The sequencing input was PBMCs or T cells enriched from blood (not recorded which). These receptors were obtained from a woman in her 40s with acute COVID-19.

This clone was recorded a few times. This chain links TRBV7-2 with TRBJ1-4; D possibly corresponds to TRBD1 (5 bases). Germline CDR1 SGHTA, CDR2 FQGNSA. This CDR3 comprises 15 residues. Trimming left V 4 bases short and J 4 bases short, with 13 bases between. CDR3 region: CASSSLGRGNEKLFF. CDR3 in DNA: TGTGCCAGCAGCTCGCTGGGGAGGGGTAATGAAAAACTGTTTTTT.

The genes are TRBV5-1 and TRBJ2-5, with TRBD2 identical over 10 bases. This CDR3 contains 14 residues. After removal of 4 bases from V and 3 bases from J, the junction contained 3 bases not matched to a gene. Germline CDR1 is SGHRS and CDR2 is YFSETQ. Here the CDR3 reads CASSEGLAEETQYF. The CDR3 bases are TGCGCCAGCAGCGAAGGACTAGCGGAAGAGACCCAGTACTTC.

The chain recombines TRBV18 with TRBJ1-5, with a weak D call TRBD1 (5 bases). The CDR3 spans 14 residues. The germline CDR1 and CDR2 sequences are KGHSH and LQKENI. The V end was cut by 3 bases, the J end by 4 bases, with 10 bases between. The CDR3 loop is CASSPGQLNQPQHF. Here the CDR3 DNA reads TGTGCCAGCTCACCGGGGCAGCTTAATCAGCCCCAGCATTTT.

Concerning this clone: Other DNA sequences in the sample encode the same CDR3. The chain recombines TRBV28 with TRBJ1-1, with D possibly being TRBD1 (5 bases). The CDR3 contains 15 residues. Looked up from germline, CDR1 is MDHEN and CDR2 is SYDVKM. Trimming shortened V by 1 base and J by 3 bases, and 12 bases separated the two germline ends. The chain's CDR3 is CASSLFGGLDTEAFF. The CDR3 bases are TGTGCCAGCAGTTTATTTGGGGGGTTGGACACTGAAGCTTTCTTT.

The gene calls are TRBV11-3 and TRBJ2-3; 7 bases agree with TRBD2. J was trimmed by 4 bases and V by 5 bases; bases with no gene match: 12. The CDR3 contains 16 residues. The germline gives CDR1 SGHNT, CDR2 YENEEA. CDR3 in DNA: TGTGCCAGCAGCCCAGTGAGCGGGGAGAGGGCAGATACGCAGTATTTT. As protein: CASSPVSGERADTQYF.

This clone has at least ten counts. This chain connects TRBV7-2 to TRBJ2-5, with 7 bases identical to TRBD1. There are 13 residues in the CDR3. V trimming: 3 bases; J trimming: 7 bases; junction bases outside the gene matches: 5. The germline CDR1 and CDR2 sequences are SGHTA and FQGNSA. CDR3 in DNA: TGTGCCAGCAGCTTGGACAGGTCCGGGACCCAGTACTTC. Translating gives CASSLDRSGTQYF. The variable domain in full, with the rest retrieved from reference TRBV7-2 and TRBJ2-5, is GAGVSQSPSNKVTEKGKDVELRCDPISGHTALYWYRQSLGQGLEFLIYFQGNSAPDKSGLPSDRFSAERTGGSVSTLTIQRTQQEDSAVYLCASSLDRSGTQYFGPGTRLLVL.

CDR3 amino acids: CASSRQGYEKLFF. In DNA form, the CDR3 reads TGTGCCAGCAGTAGGCAGGGTTATGAAAAACTGTTTTTT. The rearrangement joins TRBV12-3 or TRBV12-4 to TRBJ1-4, with D perhaps matching TRBD1 (5 bases). V gave up 5 bases and J gave up 6 bases, with 10 bases separating them. The CDR3 sequence is 13 residues long.

The chain carries TRBV2 and TRBJ1-1; TRBD1 aligns across 7 bases. The CDR3 loop spans 13 amino acids. The trim removed 8 bases at V and 1 base at J, leaving 4 bases unmatched. The germline CDR1 and CDR2 sequences are SNHLY and FYNNEI. CDR3 region: CASGGQTNTEAFF. CDR3 nucleotides: TGTGCCAGCGGGGGACAGACGAACACTGAAGCTTTCTTT.